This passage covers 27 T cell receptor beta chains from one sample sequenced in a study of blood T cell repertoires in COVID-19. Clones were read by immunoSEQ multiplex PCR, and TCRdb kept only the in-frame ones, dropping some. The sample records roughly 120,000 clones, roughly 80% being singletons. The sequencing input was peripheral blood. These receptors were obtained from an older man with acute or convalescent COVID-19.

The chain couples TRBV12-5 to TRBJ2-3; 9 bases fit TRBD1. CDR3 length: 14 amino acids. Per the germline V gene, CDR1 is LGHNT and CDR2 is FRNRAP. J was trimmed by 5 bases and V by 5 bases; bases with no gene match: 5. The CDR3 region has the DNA TGTGCTAGTGGTGTGACAGGGGGGGGAGATACGCAGTATTTT. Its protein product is CASGVTGGGDTQYF.

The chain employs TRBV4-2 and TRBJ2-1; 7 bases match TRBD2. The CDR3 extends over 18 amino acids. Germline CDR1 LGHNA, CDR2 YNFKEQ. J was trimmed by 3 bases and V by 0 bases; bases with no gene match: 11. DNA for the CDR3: TGTGCCAGCAGCCAAGATCGTAACGGGGGGACCATCTACAATGAGCAGTTCTTC. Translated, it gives CASSQDRNGGTIYNEQFF.

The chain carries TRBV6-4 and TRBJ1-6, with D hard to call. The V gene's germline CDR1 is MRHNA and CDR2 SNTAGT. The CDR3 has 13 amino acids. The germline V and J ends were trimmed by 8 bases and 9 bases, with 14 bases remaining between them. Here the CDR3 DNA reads TGTGCCAGCGCCGGGGTTGAGGGTTCACCCCTCCACTTT. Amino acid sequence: CASAGVEGSPLHF.

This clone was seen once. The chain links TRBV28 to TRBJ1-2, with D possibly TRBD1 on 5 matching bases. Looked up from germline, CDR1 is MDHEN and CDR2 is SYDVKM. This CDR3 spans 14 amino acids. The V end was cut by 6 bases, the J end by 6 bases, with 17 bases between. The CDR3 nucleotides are TGTGCCAGCAGCTTTGGGACTGCCGGGAATGGCTACACCTTC. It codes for CASSFGTAGNGYTF.

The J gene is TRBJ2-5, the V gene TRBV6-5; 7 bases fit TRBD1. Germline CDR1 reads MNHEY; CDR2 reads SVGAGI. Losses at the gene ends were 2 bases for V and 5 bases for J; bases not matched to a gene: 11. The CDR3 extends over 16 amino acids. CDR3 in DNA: TGTGCCAGCAGTTACGGGCCCCCTACAGGGGTGGAGACCCAGTACTTC. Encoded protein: CASSYGPPTGVETQYF.

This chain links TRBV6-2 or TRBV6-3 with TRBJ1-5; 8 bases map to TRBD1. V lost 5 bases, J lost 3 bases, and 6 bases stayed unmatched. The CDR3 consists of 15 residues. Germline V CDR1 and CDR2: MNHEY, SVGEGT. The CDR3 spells CASSPPGQANQPQHF. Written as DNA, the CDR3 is TGTGCCAGCAGTCCCCCGGGACAGGCCAATCAGCCCCAGCATTTT.

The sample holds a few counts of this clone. The CDR3 here is CASVVLPGTEAFF. The CDR3 DNA is TGTGCCAGCGTAGTTCTTCCCGGGACTGAAGCTTTCTTT. The V gene is TRBV2, the J gene TRBJ1-1; D is ambiguous. The V end lost 8 bases, the J end lost 5 bases, and 15 bases lay between the germline ends. Germline V lookup: CDR1 SNHLY, CDR2 FYNNEI. The length of the CDR3 is 13 residues.

The CDR3: CASTLQGGSYGYTF. DNA of the CDR3: TGTGCCAGCACTCTACAGGGGGGATCCTATGGCTACACCTTC. The V and J genes are TRBV7-2 and TRBJ1-2; 8 positions match TRBD1. This CDR3 is 14 amino acids long. Germline V gives CDR1 SGHTA, CDR2 FQGNSA. Losses at the gene ends were 7 bases for V and 4 bases for J; bases not matched to a gene: 8.

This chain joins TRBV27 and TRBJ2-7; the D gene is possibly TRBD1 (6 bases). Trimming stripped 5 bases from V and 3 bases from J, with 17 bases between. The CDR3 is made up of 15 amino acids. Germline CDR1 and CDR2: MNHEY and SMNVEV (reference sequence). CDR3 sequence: CASSRSGVRGYEQYF. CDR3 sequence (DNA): TGTGCCAGCAGTCGTTCAGGGGTTCGGGGCTACGAGCAGTACTTC.

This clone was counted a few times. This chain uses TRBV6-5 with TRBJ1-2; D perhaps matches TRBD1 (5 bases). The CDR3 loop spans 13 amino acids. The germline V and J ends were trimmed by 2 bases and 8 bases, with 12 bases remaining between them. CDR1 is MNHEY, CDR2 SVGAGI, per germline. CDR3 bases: TGTGCCAGCAGTTACGGGCAGGGCGGCGGCTACACCTTC. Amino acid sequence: CASSYGQGGGYTF.

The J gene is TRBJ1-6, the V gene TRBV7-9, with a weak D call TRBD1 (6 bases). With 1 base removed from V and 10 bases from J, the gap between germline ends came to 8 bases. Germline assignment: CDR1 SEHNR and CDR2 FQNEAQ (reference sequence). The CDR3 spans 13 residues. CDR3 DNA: TGTGCCAGCAGCTTAGTCAGGGGATCACCCCTCCACTTT. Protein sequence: CASSLVRGSPLHF.

DNA of the CDR3: TGTGCCAGCAGTTTATTAAGGGGCGGGACAGGGACCACAGATACGCAGTATTTT. Translated, it gives CASSLLRGGTGTTDTQYF. The chain uses TRBV28 and TRBJ2-3; 9 bases are shared with TRBD1. With V trimmed by 1 base and J by 2 bases, 10 bases remained unmatched. Germline CDR1 is MDHEN and CDR2 is SYDVKM. The CDR3 extends over 18 amino acids.

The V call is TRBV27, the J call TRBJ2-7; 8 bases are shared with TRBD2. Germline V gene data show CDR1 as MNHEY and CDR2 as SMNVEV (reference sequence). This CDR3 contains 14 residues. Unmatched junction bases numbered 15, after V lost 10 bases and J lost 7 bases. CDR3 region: CATKPRGGAEEQYF. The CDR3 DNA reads TGTGCCACTAAGCCCCGGGGGGGGGCCGAGGAGCAGTACTTC.

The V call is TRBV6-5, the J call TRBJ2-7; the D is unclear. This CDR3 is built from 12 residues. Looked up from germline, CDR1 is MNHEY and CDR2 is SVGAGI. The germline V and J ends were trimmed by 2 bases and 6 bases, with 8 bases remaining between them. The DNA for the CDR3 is TGTGCCAGCAGTTACCGGTTTGGCGAGCAGTACTTC. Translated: CASSYRFGEQYF.

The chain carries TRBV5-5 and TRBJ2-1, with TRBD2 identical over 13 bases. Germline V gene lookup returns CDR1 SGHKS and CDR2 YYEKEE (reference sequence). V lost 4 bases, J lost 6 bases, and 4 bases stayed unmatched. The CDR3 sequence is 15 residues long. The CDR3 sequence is CASSRTSGGSNEQFF. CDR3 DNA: TGTGCCAGCAGCCGGACTAGCGGGGGATCCAATGAGCAGTTCTTC.

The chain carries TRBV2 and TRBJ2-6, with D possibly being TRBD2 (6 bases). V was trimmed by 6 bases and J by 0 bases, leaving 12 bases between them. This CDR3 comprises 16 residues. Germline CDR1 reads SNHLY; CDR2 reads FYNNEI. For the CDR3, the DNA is TGTGCCAGCAGGGGACTTCGAAGCTCTGGGGCCAACGTCCTGACTTTC. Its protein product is CASRGLRSSGANVLTF. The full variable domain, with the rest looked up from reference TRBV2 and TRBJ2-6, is EPEVTQTPSHQVTQMGQEVILRCVPISNHLYFYWYRQILGQKVEFLVSFYNNEISEKSEIFDDQFSVERPDGSNFTLKIRSTKLEDSAMYFCASRGLRSSGANVLTFGAGSRLTVL.

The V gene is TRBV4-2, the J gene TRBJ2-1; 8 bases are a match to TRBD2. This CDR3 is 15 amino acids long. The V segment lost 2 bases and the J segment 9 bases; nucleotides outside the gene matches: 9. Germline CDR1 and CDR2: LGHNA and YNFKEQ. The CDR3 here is CASSQKRERGGEQFF. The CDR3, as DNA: TGTGCCAGCAGCCAAAAGCGGGAGAGGGGAGGTGAGCAGTTCTTC.

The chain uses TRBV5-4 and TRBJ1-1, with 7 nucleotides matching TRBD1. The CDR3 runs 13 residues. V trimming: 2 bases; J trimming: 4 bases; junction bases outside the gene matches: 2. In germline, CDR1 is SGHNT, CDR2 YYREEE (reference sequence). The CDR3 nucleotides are TGTGCCAGCAGCTTTTCAGGGGGCACTGAAGCTTTCTTT. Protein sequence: CASSFSGGTEAFF. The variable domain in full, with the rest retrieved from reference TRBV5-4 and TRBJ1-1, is ETGVTQSPTHLIKTRGQQVTLRCSSQSGHNTVSWYQQALGQGPQFIFQYYREEENGRGNFPPRFSGLQFPNYSSELNVNALELDDSALYLCASSFSGGTEAFFGQGTRLTVV.

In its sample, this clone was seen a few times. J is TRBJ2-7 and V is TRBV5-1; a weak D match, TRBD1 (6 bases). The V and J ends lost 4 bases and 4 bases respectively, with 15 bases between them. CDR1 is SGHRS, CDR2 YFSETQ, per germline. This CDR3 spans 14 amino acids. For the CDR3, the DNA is TGCGCCAGCAGCGAAGGGACCGGGACATACGAGCAGTACTTC. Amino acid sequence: CASSEGTGTYEQYF.

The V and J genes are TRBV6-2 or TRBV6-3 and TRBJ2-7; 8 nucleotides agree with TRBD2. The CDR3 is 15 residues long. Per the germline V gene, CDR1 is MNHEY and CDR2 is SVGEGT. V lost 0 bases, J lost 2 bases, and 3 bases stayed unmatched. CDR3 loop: CASSYSSGGTYEQYF. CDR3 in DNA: TGTGCCAGCAGTTACTCAAGCGGGGGAACCTACGAGCAGTACTTC.

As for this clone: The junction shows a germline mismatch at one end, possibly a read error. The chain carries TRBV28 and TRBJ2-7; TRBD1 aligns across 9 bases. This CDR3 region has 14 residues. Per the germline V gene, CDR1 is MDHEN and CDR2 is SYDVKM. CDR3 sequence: CASSSGTGIYGQYF. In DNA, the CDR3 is TGTGCCAGCAGTTCCGGGACAGGGATATACGGGCAGTACTTC.

The chain's CDR3 is CASSVGVLNTEAFF. CDR3 DNA sequence: TGTGCCAGCAGCGTAGGAGTACTGAACACTGAAGCTTTCTTT. The rearrangement uses TRBV9 and TRBJ1-1; D gene unclear. Germline loops: CDR1 SGDLS, CDR2 YYNGEE. CDR3 size: 14 residues. V lost 0 bases, J lost 0 bases, and 6 bases lay in between.

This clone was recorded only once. The CDR3 DNA follows: TGTGCCAGTAGTATTACGCAGGGTGGCACCTACGAGCAGTACTTC. Its translation: CASSITQGGTYEQYF. The chain combines TRBV19 with TRBJ2-7, with a possible D match to TRBD1 (5 bases). The CDR3 covers 15 residues. V was shortened by 3 bases and J by 2 bases, with 14 bases between the two germline ends. The germline gives CDR1 LNHDA, CDR2 SQIVND (reference sequence).

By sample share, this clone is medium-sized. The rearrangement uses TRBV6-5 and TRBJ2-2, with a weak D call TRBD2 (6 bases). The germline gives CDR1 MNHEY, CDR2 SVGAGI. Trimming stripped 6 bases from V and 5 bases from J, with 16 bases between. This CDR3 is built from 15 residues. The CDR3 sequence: CASSIQVEGTGELFF. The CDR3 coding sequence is TGTGCCAGCAGCATACAGGTGGAGGGGACCGGGGAGCTGTTTTTT.

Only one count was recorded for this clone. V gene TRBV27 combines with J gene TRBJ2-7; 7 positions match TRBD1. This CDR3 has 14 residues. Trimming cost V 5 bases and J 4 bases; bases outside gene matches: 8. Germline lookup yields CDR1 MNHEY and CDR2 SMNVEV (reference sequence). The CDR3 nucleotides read TGTGCCAGCAGTCCTACAGGGGTTCCTTACGAGCAGTACTTC. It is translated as CASSPTGVPYEQYF.

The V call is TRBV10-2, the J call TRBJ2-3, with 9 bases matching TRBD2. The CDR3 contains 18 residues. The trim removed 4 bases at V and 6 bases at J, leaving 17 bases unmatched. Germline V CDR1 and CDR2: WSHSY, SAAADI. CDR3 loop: CASSGPLGQAGGLDTQYF. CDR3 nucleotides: TGCGCCAGCAGTGGCCCCCTCGGGCAGGCGGGGGGGCTCGATACGCAGTATTTT.

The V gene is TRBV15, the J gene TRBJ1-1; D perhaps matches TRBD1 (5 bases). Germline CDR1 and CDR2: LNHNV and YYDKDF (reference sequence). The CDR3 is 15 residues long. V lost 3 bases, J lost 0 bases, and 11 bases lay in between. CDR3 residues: CATSSRQTLNTEAFF. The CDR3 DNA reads TGTGCCACCAGCAGCCGACAGACCTTGAACACTGAAGCTTTCTTT.